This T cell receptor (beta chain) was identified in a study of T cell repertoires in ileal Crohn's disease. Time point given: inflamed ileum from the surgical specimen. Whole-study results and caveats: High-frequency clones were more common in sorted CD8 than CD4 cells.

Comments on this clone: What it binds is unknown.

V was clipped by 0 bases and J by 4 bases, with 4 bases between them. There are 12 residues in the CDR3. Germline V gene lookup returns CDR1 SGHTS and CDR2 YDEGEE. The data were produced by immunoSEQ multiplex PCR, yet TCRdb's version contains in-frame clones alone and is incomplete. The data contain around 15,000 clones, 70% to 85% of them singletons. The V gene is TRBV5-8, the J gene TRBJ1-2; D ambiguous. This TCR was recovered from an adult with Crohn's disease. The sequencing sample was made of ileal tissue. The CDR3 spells CASSLARYGYTF. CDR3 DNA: TGTGCCAGCAGCTTGGCCCGCTATGGCTACACCTTC.